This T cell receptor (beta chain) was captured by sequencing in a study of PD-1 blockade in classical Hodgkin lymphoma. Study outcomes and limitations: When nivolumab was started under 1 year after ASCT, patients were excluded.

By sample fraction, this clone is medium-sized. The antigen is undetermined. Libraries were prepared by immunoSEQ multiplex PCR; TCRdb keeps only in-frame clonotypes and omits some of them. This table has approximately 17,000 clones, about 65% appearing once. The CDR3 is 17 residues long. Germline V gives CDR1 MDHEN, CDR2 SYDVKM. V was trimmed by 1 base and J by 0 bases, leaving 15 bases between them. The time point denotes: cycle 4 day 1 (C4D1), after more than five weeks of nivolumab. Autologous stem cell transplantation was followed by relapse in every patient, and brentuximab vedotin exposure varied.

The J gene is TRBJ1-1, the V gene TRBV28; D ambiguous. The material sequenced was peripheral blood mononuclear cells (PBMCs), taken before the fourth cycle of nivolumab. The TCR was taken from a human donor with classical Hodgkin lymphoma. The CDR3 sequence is CASSLSTGHGLNTEAFF. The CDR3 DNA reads TGTGCCAGCAGTTTATCGACCGGGCACGGGCTGAACACTGAAGCTTTCTTT.